Given below is one TCR beta chain in context. Its antigen is unknown. Profiling relied on immunoSEQ multiplex PCR, and the TCRdb table lists in-frame clones only, not all of them. The sample shows roughly 120,000 clones, about 82% of them seen only once. The germline V and J ends were trimmed by 5 bases and 1 base, with 12 bases remaining between them. Germline CDR1 is MNHEY and CDR2 is SVGAGI. The CDR3 spans 14 residues. The sample comes from a study of a mutant IDH1 vaccine in newly diagnosed glioma. Specified time point: week 11, during vaccination. Every single dose of the vaccine, 300 ug of mutant IDH1 20-mer peptide, came with topical imiquimod.

The sequence was collected from a middle-aged man with glioma. The chain has TRBV6-5 and TRBJ2-7; D remains ambiguous. The input for sequencing was PBMCs, taken from a glioma patient whose treatment included an IDH1 peptide vaccine. CDR3 bases: TGTGCCAGCAGTCATTCCCCCGCATCCTACGAGCAGTACTTC. Its protein is CASSHSPASYEQYF.